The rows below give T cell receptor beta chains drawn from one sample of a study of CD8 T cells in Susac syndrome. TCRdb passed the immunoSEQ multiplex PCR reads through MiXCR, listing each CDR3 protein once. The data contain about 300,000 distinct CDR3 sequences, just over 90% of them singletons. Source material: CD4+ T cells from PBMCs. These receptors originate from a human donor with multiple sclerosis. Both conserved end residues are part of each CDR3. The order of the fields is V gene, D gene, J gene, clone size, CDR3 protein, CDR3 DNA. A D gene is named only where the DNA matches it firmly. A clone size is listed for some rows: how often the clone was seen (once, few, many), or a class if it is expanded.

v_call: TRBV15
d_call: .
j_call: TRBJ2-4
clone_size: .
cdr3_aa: CATSRERKRYF
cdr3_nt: TGTGCCACCAGCAGAGAGAGAAAGCGGTACTTC

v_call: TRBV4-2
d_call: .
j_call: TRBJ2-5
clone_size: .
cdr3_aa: CASSQPPGGEPQETQYF
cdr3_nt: TGTGCCAGCAGCCAACCCCCGGGCGGGGAGCCGCAAGAGACCCAGTACTTC

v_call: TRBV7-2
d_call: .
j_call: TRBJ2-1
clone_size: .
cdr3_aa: CASSYRARDEQFF
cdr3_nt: TGTGCCAGCAGCTACCGGGCCCGCGATGAGCAGTTCTTC

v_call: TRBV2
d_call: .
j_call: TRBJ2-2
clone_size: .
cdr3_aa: CASSDFPAGELFF
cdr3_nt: TGTGCCAGCAGTGACTTCCCGGCCGGGGAGCTGTTTTTT

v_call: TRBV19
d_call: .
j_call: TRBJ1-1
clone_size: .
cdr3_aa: CASSIAGVTTEAFF
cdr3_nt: TGTGCCAGTAGTATAGCCGGGGTTACCACTGAAGCTTTCTTT

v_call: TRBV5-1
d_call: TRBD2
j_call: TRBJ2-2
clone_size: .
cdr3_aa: CASSSPRTSGVTGELFF
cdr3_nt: TGCGCCAGCAGCTCACCTAGGACTAGCGGGGTCACCGGGGAGCTGTTTTTT

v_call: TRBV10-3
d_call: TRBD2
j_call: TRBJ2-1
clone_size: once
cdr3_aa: CAIGTTYNEQFF
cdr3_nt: TGTGCCATCGGGACTACCTACAATGAGCAGTTCTTC

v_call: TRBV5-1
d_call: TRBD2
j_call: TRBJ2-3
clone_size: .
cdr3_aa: CASSLAGAPPDTQYF
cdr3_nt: TGCGCCAGCAGCTTAGCGGGAGCCCCTCCAGATACGCAGTATTTT

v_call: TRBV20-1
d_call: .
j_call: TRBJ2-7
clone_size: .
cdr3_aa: CSASEGPTNYEQYF
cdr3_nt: TGCAGTGCTAGTGAGGGCCCAACCAACTACGAGCAGTACTTC

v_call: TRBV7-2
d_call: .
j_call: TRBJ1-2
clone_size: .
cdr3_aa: CASSVGVNHGYTF
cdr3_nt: TGTGCCAGCAGCGTCGGGGTTAACCATGGCTACACCTTC

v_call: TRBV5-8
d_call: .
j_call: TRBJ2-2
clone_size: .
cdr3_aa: CASSLAWDIDTGELFF
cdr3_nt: TGTGCCAGCAGCTTGGCATGGGACATCGACACCGGGGAGCTGTTTTTT

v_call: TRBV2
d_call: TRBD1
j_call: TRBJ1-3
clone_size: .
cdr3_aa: CATKRDSSGNTIYF
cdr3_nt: TGTGCCACCAAAAGGGACAGCTCTGGAAACACCATATATTTT

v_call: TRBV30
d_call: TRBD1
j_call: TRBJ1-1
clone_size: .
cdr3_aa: CALGTGRTEAFF
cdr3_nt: TGTGCCCTAGGGACAGGGAGAACTGAAGCTTTCTTT

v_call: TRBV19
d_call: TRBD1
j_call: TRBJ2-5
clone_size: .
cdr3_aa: CASSLYSTGTGGEQETQYF
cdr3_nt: TGTGCCAGTAGTCTCTACTCTACCGGGACAGGGGGTGAGCAAGAGACCCAGTACTTC

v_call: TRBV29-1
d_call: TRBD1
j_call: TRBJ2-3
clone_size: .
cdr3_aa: CSVNDRGGDTQYF
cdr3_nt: TGCAGCGTCAACGACAGGGGGGGGGATACGCAGTATTTT

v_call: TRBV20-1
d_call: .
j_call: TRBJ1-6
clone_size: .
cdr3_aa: CSAIRPSGRSPLHF
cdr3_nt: TGCAGTGCTATACGCCCATCGGGGCGATCACCCCTCCACTTT

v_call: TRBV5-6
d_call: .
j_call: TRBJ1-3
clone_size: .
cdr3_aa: CASSFTGAGNTIYF
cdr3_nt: TGTGCCAGCAGCTTTACAGGAGCTGGAAACACCATATATTTT

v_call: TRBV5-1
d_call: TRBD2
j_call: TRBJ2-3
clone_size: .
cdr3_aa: CASRSSGVRTSTDTQYF
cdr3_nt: TGCGCCAGCCGATCCAGCGGGGTTAGAACTAGCACAGATACGCAGTATTTT

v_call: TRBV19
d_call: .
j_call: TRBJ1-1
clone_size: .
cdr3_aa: CASSSGSTQNTEAFF
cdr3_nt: TGTGCCAGTAGTTCCGGGTCTACCCAAAACACTGAAGCTTTCTTT

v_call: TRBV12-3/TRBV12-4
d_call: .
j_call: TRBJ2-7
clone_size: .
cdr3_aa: CASSPWTPSSYEQYF
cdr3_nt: TGTGCCAGCAGTCCTTGGACACCCAGCTCCTACGAGCAGTACTTC

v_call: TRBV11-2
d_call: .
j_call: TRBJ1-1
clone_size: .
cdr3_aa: CASSYYGGGEAFF
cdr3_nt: TGTGCCAGCAGCTACTACGGGGGAGGGGAAGCTTTCTTT

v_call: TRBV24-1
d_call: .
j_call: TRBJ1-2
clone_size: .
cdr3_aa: CATSDSGPGGDYGYTF
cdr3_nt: TGTGCCACCAGTGACTCCGGTCCTGGAGGGGACTATGGCTACACCTTC

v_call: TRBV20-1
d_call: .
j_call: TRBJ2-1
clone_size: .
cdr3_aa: CSVAGQTNEQFF
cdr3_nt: TGCAGTGTGGCGGGACAGACCAATGAGCAGTTCTTC

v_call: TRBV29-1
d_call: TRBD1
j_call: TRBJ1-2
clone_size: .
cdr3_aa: CSVRRAGTGKDYGYTF
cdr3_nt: TGCAGCGTCCGTCGCGCCGGGACAGGAAAGGACTATGGCTACACCTTC

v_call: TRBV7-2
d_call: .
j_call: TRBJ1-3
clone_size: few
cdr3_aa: CASSLHRDTIYF
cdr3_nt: TGTGCCAGCAGCCTTCATCGAGACACCATATATTTT

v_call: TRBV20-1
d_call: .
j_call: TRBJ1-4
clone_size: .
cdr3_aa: CSARDAGRVNEKLFF
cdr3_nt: TGCAGTGCTAGAGATGCAGGGCGGGTTAATGAAAAACTGTTTTTT

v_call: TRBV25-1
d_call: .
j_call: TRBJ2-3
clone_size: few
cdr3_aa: CASSTGTFSTDTQYF
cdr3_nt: TGTGCCAGCAGTACGGGGACGTTCAGCACAGATACGCAGTATTTT

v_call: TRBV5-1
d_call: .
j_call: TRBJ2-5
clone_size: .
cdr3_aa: CASSLGSGKETQYF
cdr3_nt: TGCGCCAGCAGCTTGGGAAGCGGAAAAGAGACCCAGTACTTC

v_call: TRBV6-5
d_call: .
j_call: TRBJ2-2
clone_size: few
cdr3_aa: CASRTQNTGELFF
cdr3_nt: TGTGCCTCCCGGACTCAAAACACCGGGGAGCTGTTTTTT

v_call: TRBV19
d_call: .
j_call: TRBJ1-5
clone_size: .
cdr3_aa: CASVRVGRDQPQHF
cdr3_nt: TGTGCCAGCGTCAGGGTAGGTCGAGATCAGCCCCAGCATTTT

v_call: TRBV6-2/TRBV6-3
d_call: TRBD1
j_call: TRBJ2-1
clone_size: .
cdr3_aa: CASSYDRGLNEQFF
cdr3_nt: TGTGCCAGCAGTTACGACAGGGGGCTTAATGAGCAGTTCTTC

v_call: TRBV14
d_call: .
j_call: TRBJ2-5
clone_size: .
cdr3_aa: CASSLGRPDEETQYF
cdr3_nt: TGTGCCAGCAGCCTCGGAAGACCAGATGAGGAGACCCAGTACTTC

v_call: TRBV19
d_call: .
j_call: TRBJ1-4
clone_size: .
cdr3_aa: CASSSGLNNEKLFF
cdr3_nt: TGTGCCAGTAGTTCAGGGTTGAATAATGAAAAACTGTTTTTT

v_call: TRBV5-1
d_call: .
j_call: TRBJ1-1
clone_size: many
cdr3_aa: CASSLNTEAFF
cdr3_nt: TGTGCCAGCAGCCTGAACACTGAAGCTTTCTTT

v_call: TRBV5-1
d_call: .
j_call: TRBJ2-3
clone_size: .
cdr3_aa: CASSPEADTQYF
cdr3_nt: TGCGCCAGCAGCCCGGAGGCGGATACGCAGTATTTT

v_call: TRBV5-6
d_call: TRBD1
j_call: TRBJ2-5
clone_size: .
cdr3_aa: CASSIYDRGETQYF
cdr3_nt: TGTGCCAGCAGCATCTACGACAGGGGAGAGACCCAGTACTTC

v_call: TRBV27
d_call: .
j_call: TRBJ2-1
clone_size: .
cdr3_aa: CATASWGYNEQFF
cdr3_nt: TGTGCCACCGCCTCGTGGGGTTACAATGAGCAGTTCTTC

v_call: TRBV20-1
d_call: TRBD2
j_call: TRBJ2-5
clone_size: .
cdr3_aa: CSARDPSRGFSGGGTQYF
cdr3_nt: TGCAGTGCTAGAGATCCCAGTCGGGGGTTTAGCGGGGGGGGGACCCAGTACTTC

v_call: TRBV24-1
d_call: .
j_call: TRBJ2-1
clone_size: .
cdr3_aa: CATSDSGTNNEQFF
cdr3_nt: TGTGCCACCAGTGATAGCGGAACAAACAATGAGCAGTTCTTC

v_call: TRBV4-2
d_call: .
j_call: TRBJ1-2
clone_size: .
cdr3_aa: CASTTRRSRDVTF
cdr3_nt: TGTGCCAGCACCACAAGGAGGAGTAGGGACGTAACCTTC

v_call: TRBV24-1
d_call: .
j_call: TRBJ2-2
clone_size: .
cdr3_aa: CATSDPRTGSATGELFF
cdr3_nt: TGTGCCACCAGTGATCCTCGCACAGGGTCAGCGACCGGGGAGCTGTTTTTT

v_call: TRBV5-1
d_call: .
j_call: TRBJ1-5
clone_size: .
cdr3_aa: CASSLTPSNQPQHF
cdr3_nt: TGCGCCAGCAGCTTGACACCAAGCAATCAGCCCCAGCATTTT

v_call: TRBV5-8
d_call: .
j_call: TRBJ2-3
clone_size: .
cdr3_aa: CASSLLMGADTQYF
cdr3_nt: TGTGCCAGCAGCTTACTGATGGGTGCAGATACGCAGTATTTT

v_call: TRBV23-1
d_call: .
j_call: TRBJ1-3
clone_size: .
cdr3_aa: CARERGARGNTIYF
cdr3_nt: TGCGCCAGGGAAAGGGGGGCGAGGGGAAACACCATATATTTT

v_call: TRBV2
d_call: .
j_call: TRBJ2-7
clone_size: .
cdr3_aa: CASSEGLGSAYEQYF
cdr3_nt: TGTGCCAGCAGTGAGGGCCTGGGGTCTGCCTACGAGCAGTACTTC

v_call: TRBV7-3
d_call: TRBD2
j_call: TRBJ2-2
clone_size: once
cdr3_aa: CASSLGLGVNTGELFF
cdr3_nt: TGTGCCAGCAGCTTAGGACTAGGGGTGAACACCGGGGAGCTGTTTTTT

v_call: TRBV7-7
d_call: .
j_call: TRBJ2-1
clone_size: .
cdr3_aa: CASSTGPGNEQFF
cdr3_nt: TGTGCTAGCAGTACGGGCCCCGGGAATGAGCAGTTCTTC

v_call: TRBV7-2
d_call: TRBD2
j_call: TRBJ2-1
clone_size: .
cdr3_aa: CASTLLAGGLYNEQFF
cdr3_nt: TGTGCCAGCACCTTACTAGCGGGGGGACTCTACAATGAGCAGTTCTTC

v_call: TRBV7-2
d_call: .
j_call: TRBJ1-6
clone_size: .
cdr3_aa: CASSFSVSGRNSSPLHF
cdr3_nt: TGTGCCAGCAGCTTTAGCGTCTCGGGACGGAATAGTTCACCCCTCCACTTT

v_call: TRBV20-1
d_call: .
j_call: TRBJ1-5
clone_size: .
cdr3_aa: CSARKDGDQPQHF
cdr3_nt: TGCAGTGCTAGGAAGGACGGAGATCAGCCCCAGCATTTT

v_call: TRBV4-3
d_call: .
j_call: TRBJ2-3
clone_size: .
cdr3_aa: CASSQDSGSGTDTQYF
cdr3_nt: TGCGCCAGCAGCCAAGATTCAGGGAGTGGCACAGATACGCAGTATTTT

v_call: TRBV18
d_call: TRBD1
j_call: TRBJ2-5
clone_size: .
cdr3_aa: CASSPDRGQETQYF
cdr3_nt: TGTGCCAGCTCACCTGACAGGGGCCAAGAGACCCAGTACTTC

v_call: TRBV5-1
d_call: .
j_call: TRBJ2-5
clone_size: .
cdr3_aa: CASSFAPQETQYF
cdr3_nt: TGCGCCAGCAGCTTCGCACCCCAAGAGACCCAGTACTTC

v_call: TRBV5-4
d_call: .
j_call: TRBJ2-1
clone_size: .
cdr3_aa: CASSWGAGTGSEFF
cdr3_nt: .

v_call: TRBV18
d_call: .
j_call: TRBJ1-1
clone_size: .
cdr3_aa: CASSPGTGEAFF
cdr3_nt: TGTGCCAGCTCACCTGGGACGGGTGAAGCTTTCTTT

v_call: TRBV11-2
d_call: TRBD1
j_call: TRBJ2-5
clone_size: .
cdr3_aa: CASSLSTGQQETQYF
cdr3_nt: TGTGCCAGCAGCTTATCTACGGGACAGCAAGAGACCCAGTACTTC

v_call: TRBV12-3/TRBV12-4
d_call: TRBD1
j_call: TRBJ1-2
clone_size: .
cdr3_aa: CASSWGQGTAGYTF
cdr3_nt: TGTGCCAGCAGTTGGGGACAGGGCACAGCTGGCTACACCTTC

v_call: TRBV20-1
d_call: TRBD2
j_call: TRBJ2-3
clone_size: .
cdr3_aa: CSASWPVWREGTDTQYF
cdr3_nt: TGCAGTGCTAGTTGGCCCGTATGGCGGGAGGGCACAGATACGCAGTATTTT

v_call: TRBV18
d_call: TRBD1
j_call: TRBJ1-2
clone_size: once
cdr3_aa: CASSPTDRGDYGYTF
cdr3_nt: TGTGCCAGCTCACCCACGGACAGGGGGGACTATGGCTACACCTTC

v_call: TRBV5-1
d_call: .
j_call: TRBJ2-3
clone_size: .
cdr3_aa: CASSLEGGVLGDTQYF
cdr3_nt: TGCGCCAGCAGCTTGGAGGGGGGCGTACTCGGAGATACGCAGTATTTT